This T cell receptor beta chain was recorded in a study of regulatory T cells in long-lasting Graves disease. CDR3 length equals 13 residues. Germline lookup yields CDR1 SNHLY and CDR2 FYNNEI. Building of the TCR beta libraries involved iRepertoire HTBI primers and Arm-PCR of CDR3 regions. MiXCR, applied by TCRdb to the multiplex PCR reads, yields one record per CDR3 protein. This table holds over 500,000 distinct CDR3 sequences, about 16% found once. Time point specified: newly diagnosed GD, antithyroid drugs for less than 3 months. PBMCs provided the RNA from which the TCR library was made. Study conclusions and caveats: Persistent disease favored TRBV28, TRBJ1-2 and TRBJ2-5.

This clonotype occurred many times. Antigen: not known. The same data also went into a second study, on T cells in Graves' hyperthyroidism and ophthalmopathy.

The genes are TRBV2 and TRBJ2-3; possibly TRBD2 for D (6 bases). The J call may not be correct, given that the DNA end is closer to TRBJ2-5. The TCR originated in a man younger than 35 with Graves disease. Source: peripheral blood mononuclear cells (PBMCs), taken at new diagnosis, from a patient treated with antithyroid drugs. DNA for the CDR3: TGTGCCAGCAGTGAACGGGGGACAGAGACCCAGTACTTC. Translated, it gives CASSERGTETQYF.